This paragraph covers one TCR beta chain sequence. The antigen is unknown. This entry is derived from a study of CD4 T cells in relation to SARS-CoV-2 and coronaviruses. Here immunoSEQ multiplex PCR was the method, and the copy in TCRdb shows in-frame clones only, minus some. This table holds roughly 17,000 clones, over 65% found once. The CDR3 spans 15 residues. Germline lookup yields CDR1 MNHNS and CDR2 SASEGT. V lost 0 bases, J lost 9 bases, and 4 bases stayed unmatched. Before the COVID-19 pandemic, during about 2011-2019, CD4+ T cells were taken from unexposed donors. The cells were cultured for about ten days before CD4+ T cells were isolated.

The chain uses TRBV6-1 and TRBJ2-1, with TRBD2 matching 11 bases. The receptor was isolated from a human donor in good health. Material for sequencing was CD4+ T cells from PBMCs, cultured in vitro. CDR3 amino acids: CASSEALAGGAEQFF. In DNA, the CDR3 is TGTGCCAGCAGTGAAGCGCTAGCGGGAGGTGCTGAGCAGTTCTTC.